Presented here are 25 T cell receptor beta chains from one specimen sequenced in a study of neurological immune-mediated disorders. TCRdb analysed the 5' RACE reads with MiXCR anew, one entry per CDR3 protein. The sample includes roughly 42,000 distinct CDR3 sequences, approximately 15% seen only once; the top ten take about an eighth. The time point denotes: longitudinal time-point 3. Source material: PBMCs. These receptor sequences come from a man under 40 in good health.

The chain combines TRBV12-3 or TRBV12-4 with TRBJ2-1; D is possibly TRBD1 or TRBD2 (5 bases each). This CDR3 has 15 residues. Trimming removed 2 bases from V and 9 bases from J, with 17 bases in between. CDR3 nucleotides: TGTGCCAGCAGTTTATTGGGACCGGGATCCCCTGAGCAGTTCTTC. Translating it yields CASSLLGPGSPEQFF.

The gene calls are TRBV29-1 and TRBJ2-5; TRBD2 might be the D (6 bases). Trimming left V 4 bases short and J 2 bases short, with 23 bases between. In germline, CDR1 is SQVTM, CDR2 ANQGSEA. This CDR3 region has 17 residues. The CDR3 here is CSVALASAPTQQETQYF. The CDR3 nucleotides are TGCAGCGTTGCATTGGCTAGCGCCCCTACTCAGCAAGAGACCCAGTACTTC.

This clonotype appeared many times. The rearrangement joins TRBV5-1 to TRBJ1-5; D might be TRBD1 (5 bases). V lost 0 bases, J lost 3 bases, and 13 bases lay in between. This CDR3 contains 16 residues. CDR1 is SGHRS, CDR2 YFSETQ, per germline. The CDR3 here is CASSLVPQGDNQPQHF. Written as DNA, the CDR3 is TGCGCCAGCAGCTTGGTTCCCCAGGGAGACAATCAGCCCCAGCATTTT.

This clonotype was observed at least ten times. The chain recombines TRBV4-2 with TRBJ1-1, with D perhaps TRBD1 (5 bases). V dropped 0 bases and J dropped 1 base, with 15 bases sitting between them. In germline, CDR1 is LGHNA, CDR2 YNFKEQ. CDR3 length equals 17 residues. CDR3 region: CASSQEALAGRNTEAFF. CDR3 coding DNA: TGTGCCAGCAGCCAAGAAGCCCTGGCAGGGAGGAACACTGAAGCTTTCTTT.

The sample holds many counts of this clonotype. V and J are TRBV7-8 and TRBJ2-3, with 8 positions matching TRBD1. The germline gives CDR1 SGHVS, CDR2 FQNEAQ. This CDR3 contains 17 residues. V was clipped by 1 base and J by 0 bases; unmatched bases: 6. CDR3 in amino acids: CASSLVGQGISTDTQYF. Here the CDR3 DNA reads TGTGCCAGCAGCTTAGTAGGACAGGGAATCAGCACAGATACGCAGTATTTT. Full variable domain (rest looked up from reference TRBV7-8 and TRBJ2-3): GAGVSQSPRYKVAKRGQDVALRCDPISGHVSLFWYQQALGQGPEFLTYFQNEAQLDKSGLPSDRFFAERPEGSVSTLKIQRTQQEDSAVYLCASSLVGQGISTDTQYFGPGTRLTVL.

This clonotype was detected many times. This CDR3 reads CASSGTSGNTDTQYF. As DNA, the CDR3 is TGTGCCAGCAGTGGGACTAGCGGGAACACAGATACGCAGTATTTT. The V call is TRBV6-4, the J call TRBJ2-3, with TRBD2 matching 12 bases. Germline CDR1 reads MRHNA; CDR2 reads SNTAGT. CDR3 length equals 15 residues. V was pared by 4 bases and J by 2 bases, with 1 base of the junction left unmatched.

The chain links TRBV6-5 to TRBJ2-1; 7 bases line up with TRBD2. The CDR3 spans 13 residues. Germline loops: CDR1 MNHEY, CDR2 SVGAGI. V lost 8 bases and J lost 7; bases outside the gene matches: 8. Here the CDR3 reads CASRLGGDNEQFF. The CDR3 DNA follows: TGTGCCAGCCGTCTGGGAGGGGATAATGAGCAGTTCTTC.

This clonotype has ten or more counts. The chain couples TRBV20-1 to TRBJ1-5; 10 bases align to TRBD1. The CDR3 totals 15 residues. Germline CDR1 and CDR2: DFQATT and SNEGSKA (reference sequence). J lost 11 bases, V lost 5 bases, and 15 bases had no gene match. The CDR3 loop reads CSARGSGQGSWAQHF. CDR3 in DNA: TGCAGTGCTCGGGGGTCGGGACAGGGGAGTTGGGCCCAGCATTTT.

This clonotype was observed at least ten times. This chain uses TRBV29-1 with TRBJ2-1; TRBD2 matches 12 bases. The J segment lost 4 bases and the V segment lost 8 bases, leaving 3 bases of the junction unmatched. Per germline, CDR1 SQVTM and CDR2 ANQGSEA. The CDR3 totals 13 residues. CDR3 coding DNA: TGCAGCTCTAGCGGGAGGGATTACAATGAGCAGTTCTTC. Residues: CSSSGRDYNEQFF.

This clonotype was counted a few times. The V call is TRBV7-3, the J call TRBJ2-2; 7 bases are shared with TRBD2. V shed 5 bases and J 3 bases; nucleotides not matched to a gene: 6. CDR3 size: 15 residues. Germline lookup yields CDR1 SGHTA and CDR2 FQGTGA. The CDR3 region has the DNA TGTGCCAGCAGCCCCGGGGGGTACGACACCGGGGAGCTGTTTTTT. It yields the protein CASSPGGYDTGELFF.

In this sample, this clonotype turned up many times. The DNA is left out, because the CDR3 cannot be placed on it with certainty; the CDR3 is given as TCRdb lists it. The chain couples TRBV20-1 to TRBJ1-5. From germline, CDR1 is DFQATT and CDR2 SNEGSKA (reference sequence). The CDR3 spans 15 amino acids, including both terminal residues. This CDR3 is CSARRVGVGNQPQQF.

This clonotype was observed many times. The rearrangement links TRBV5-1 to TRBJ2-7, with D maybe TRBD2 (7 bases). The germline CDR1 and CDR2 sequences are SGHRS and YFSETQ. Trimming removed 0 bases at V and 4 bases at J, with 14 bases between. The CDR3 runs 15 residues. In DNA, the CDR3 is TGCGCCAGCAGCTTGGCAGGGGCGGGAGAGTACGAGCAGTACTTC. This gives the protein CASSLAGAGEYEQYF.

This clonotype was counted many times. The V and J genes are TRBV5-1 and TRBJ1-1; 12 nucleotides align to TRBD1. V lost 4 bases and J lost 2; bases outside the gene matches: 9. This CDR3 has 17 amino acids. Germline CDR1 reads SGHRS; CDR2 reads YFSETQ. The CDR3 nucleotides are TGCGCCAGCAGCCAACCGGGACAGGGGGCTTATAACACTGAAGCTTTCTTT. This sequence encodes CASSQPGQGAYNTEAFF.

This clonotype has a count of ten or more. The rearrangement links TRBV20-1 to TRBJ1-2; no clear D gene. Germline V lookup: CDR1 DFQATT, CDR2 SNEGSKA (reference sequence). Trimming cost V 4 bases and J 5 bases, with 20 bases left between them. The CDR3 covers 15 residues. The CDR3 region has the DNA TGCAGTGCTACCCCTGGAGTGGAGGGAGAATATGGCTACACCTTC. Its translation: CSATPGVEGEYGYTF.

This clonotype was counted at least ten times. The chain has TRBV20-1 and TRBJ2-7; 8 positions agree with TRBD1. The CDR3 loop spans 14 amino acids. The germline CDR1 and CDR2 sequences are DFQATT and SNEGSKA (reference sequence). V shed 3 bases, J shed 4 bases, and the junction held 8 bases outside the gene matches. CDR3 loop: CSASPGTGSYEQYF. As DNA, the CDR3 is TGCAGTGCTAGTCCCGGGACAGGTTCTTACGAGCAGTACTTC.

The chain combines TRBV12-3 or TRBV12-4 with TRBJ2-7; D remains ambiguous. The CDR3 is made up of 11 amino acids. V lost 4 bases and J lost 6, with 7 bases in between. CDR3 sequence reads: CASSSSREQYF. For the CDR3, the DNA is TGTGCCAGCAGTTCCAGTCGCGAGCAGTACTTC.

This clonotype was observed at least ten times. This chain uses TRBV5-1 with TRBJ1-1, with D possibly being TRBD1 (6 bases). Germline CDR1 reads SGHRS; CDR2 reads YFSETQ. This CDR3 has 14 amino acids. V was clipped by 4 bases and J by 1 base, with 11 bases between them. The CDR3 sequence: CASSRQASNTEAFF. The CDR3 DNA reads TGCGCCAGCAGCCGACAGGCTTCGAACACTGAAGCTTTCTTT.

This clonotype came up many times. The chain uses TRBV6-6 and TRBJ1-4; D possibly corresponds to TRBD1 (5 bases). The CDR3 totals 14 residues. Trimming removed 6 bases at V and 8 bases at J, with 16 bases between. CDR1 is MNHNY and CDR2 is SVGAGI in the germline V gene (reference sequence). CDR3 residues: CASSPTTGGEKLFF. Written as DNA, the CDR3 is TGTGCCAGCAGCCCGACTACGGGGGGAGAAAAACTGTTTTTT.

This clonotype was counted many times. The gene calls are TRBV28 and TRBJ2-7; 9 nucleotides line up with TRBD2. J gave up 4 bases and V 6 bases, and 7 bases lay outside the gene matches. This CDR3 region has 14 residues. Germline CDR1 MDHEN, CDR2 SYDVKM. Written as DNA, the CDR3 is TGTGCCAGCAGCACGGCTAGCGGGAATTACGAGCAGTACTTC. Translating it yields CASSTASGNYEQYF.

The sample holds many counts of this clonotype. The rearrangement uses TRBV28 and TRBJ2-5; TRBD2 aligns across 9 bases. J gave up 5 bases and V 6 bases, and 13 bases lay outside the gene matches. The CDR3 consists of 16 residues. Germline V CDR1 and CDR2: MDHEN, SYDVKM. Here the CDR3 DNA reads TGTGCCAGCAGCCGAGCGAGCGGGGGGCGTATGGAGACCCAGTACTTC. Translation: CASSRASGGRMETQYF. The variable domain in full, with the rest retrieved from reference TRBV28 and TRBJ2-5, is DVKVTQSSRYLVKRTGEKVFLECVQDMDHENMFWYRQDPGLGLRLIYFSYDVKMKEKGDIPEGYSVSREKKERFSLILESASTNQTSMYLCASSRASGGRMETQYFGPGTRLLVL.

This clonotype was picked up many times. The chain is built from TRBV20-1 and TRBJ1-3; 7 positions agree with TRBD1. CDR1 is DFQATT and CDR2 is SNEGSKA in the germline V gene (reference sequence). V was clipped by 8 bases and J by 0 bases; unmatched bases: 19. The CDR3 extends over 18 amino acids. The DNA of the CDR3 is TGCAGTAGCTACGGCCGGGACAGAGTAGCGATCTCTGGAAACACCATATATTTT. This encodes CSSYGRDRVAISGNTIYF.

This clonotype has a handful of counts. The chain employs TRBV29-1 and TRBJ1-2; no firm D call. CDR1 is SQVTM and CDR2 is ANQGSEA in the germline V gene. V lost 0 bases to trimming and J lost 4 bases, with 12 bases between them. This CDR3 comprises 14 residues. Here the CDR3 reads CSVEDLGLGYGYTF. The CDR3 bases are TGCAGCGTTGAAGATCTGGGGTTAGGCTATGGCTACACCTTC.

There are a few counts of this clonotype. The chain uses TRBV19 and TRBJ1-2, with a weak D call TRBD1 (5 bases). The germline gives CDR1 LNHDA, CDR2 SQIVND (reference sequence). The CDR3 runs to 15 residues. Trimming pared 5 bases from V and 0 bases from J, leaving 13 bases between. CDR3 coding DNA: TGTGCCAGTAGTCTAAAGGGGCTAGCTAACTATGGCTACACCTTC. Translating gives CASSLKGLANYGYTF.

This clonotype has at least ten counts. J is TRBJ1-1 and V is TRBV29-1; D is unclear. V was pared by 4 bases and J by 14 bases, with 14 bases between. The CDR3 length is 10 residues. CDR1 is SQVTM, CDR2 ANQGSEA, per germline. The CDR3 nucleotides read TGCAGCGTTGGGAATCCACGCGCCTTCTTT. Protein sequence: CSVGNPRAFF.

This clonotype has ten or more counts. The chain employs TRBV5-1 and TRBJ2-5; no definite D call. There are 11 residues in the CDR3. V lost 1 base to trimming and J lost 5 bases, with 3 bases between them. In germline, CDR1 is SGHRS, CDR2 YFSETQ. The CDR3 reads CASSLHETQYF. The CDR3 nucleotides are TGCGCCAGCAGCTTGCACGAGACCCAGTACTTC.